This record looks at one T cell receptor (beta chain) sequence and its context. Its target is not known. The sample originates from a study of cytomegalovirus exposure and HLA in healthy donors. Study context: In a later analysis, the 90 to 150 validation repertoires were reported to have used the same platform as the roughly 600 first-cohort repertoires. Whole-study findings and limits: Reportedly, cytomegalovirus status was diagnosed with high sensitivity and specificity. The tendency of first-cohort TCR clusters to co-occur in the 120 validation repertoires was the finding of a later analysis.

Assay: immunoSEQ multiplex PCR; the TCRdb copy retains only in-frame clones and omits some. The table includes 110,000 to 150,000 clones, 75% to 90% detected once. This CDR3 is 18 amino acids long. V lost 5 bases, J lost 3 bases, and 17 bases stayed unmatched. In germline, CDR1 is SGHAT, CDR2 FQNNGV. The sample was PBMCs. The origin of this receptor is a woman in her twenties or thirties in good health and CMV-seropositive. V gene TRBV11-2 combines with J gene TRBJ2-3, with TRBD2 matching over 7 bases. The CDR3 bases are TGTGCCAGCAGCCCCCGATTCGCAGCGGGAAGCGGGACAGATACGCAGTATTTT. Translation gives CASSPRFAAGSGTDTQYF. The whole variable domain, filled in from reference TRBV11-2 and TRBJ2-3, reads EAGVAQSPRYKIIEKRQSVAFWCNPISGHATLYWYQQILGQGPKLLIQFQNNGVVDDSQLPKDRFSAERLKGVDSTLKIQPAKLEDSAVYLCASSPRFAAGSGTDTQYFGPGTRLTVL.